This T cell receptor beta chain comes out of a study of cytomegalovirus exposure and HLA in healthy donors. The table lists this clone with a few counts. As yet, its antigen is unknown. Trimming stripped 3 bases from V and 5 bases from J, with 13 bases between. The CDR3 has 14 residues. Germline assignment: CDR1 LGHNA and CDR2 YSLEER. It was with 60 Vbeta and 13 Jbeta primers that the PCR ran. The protocol was immunoSEQ multiplex PCR, while the TCRdb copy is restricted to in-frame clones and leaves out a portion. The sample holds 90,000 to 140,000 clones, 13% to 15% seen once. Whole-study findings and limits: Among TCR beta chains, those listed as cytomegalovirus-associated numbered about 160. It was confirmed in vitro that a few of the CMV-associated chains were specific for CMV antigens. Reported performance of the classifier showed diagnosis of cytomegalovirus status with high specificity and sensitivity. Later on, an analysis found that several of the most significant clusters appeared to be linked to common viral pathogens, which included parvovirus B19.

The source material was PBMCs. This TCR was recovered from a female donor in good health and CMV-seronegative. The rearrangement links TRBV4-3 to TRBJ2-5, with D possibly TRBD1 on 5 matching bases. The DNA for the CDR3 is TGCGCCAGCAGCCATGCAGGGTGGGGCGAGACCCAGTACTTC. It translates to CASSHAGWGETQYF.